This record concerns one T cell receptor beta chain sequence. The antigen this receptor binds is unknown. No much larger clonotype is one base removed from it; base qualities were not supplied. The germline V gene (reference sequence) gives CDR1 as GTSNPN and CDR2 as SVGIG. Inclusive of the bounding cysteine and phenylalanine, the CDR3 is 13 residues long. The only DNA kept is the CDR3, 39 bases in frame from the first base. Mismatch repair deficiency was established in every enrolled patient by polymerase chain reaction or immunohistochemistry. TCR sequencing was performed for a few patients who responded to pembrolizumab therapy. The phase II trial prospectively tested pembrolizumab PD-1 blockade in advanced mismatch repair-deficient cancers regardless of tissue of origin. Serial peripheral blood T cell samples were collected before and at multiple times after starting PD-1 blockade. The timing of each blood sample was reported as weeks after the first dose of pembrolizumab.

The data derive from a study of PD-1 blockade in mismatch repair-deficient tumors (dated 2017 in TCRdb). Describing the broader study: Between September 2013 and 2016, the trial enrolled 86 consecutive patients with 12 mismatch repair-deficient cancer types, every one of whom had been previously treated and was progressing. Tumor-associated T cell clones in the peripheral blood of patients responding to PD-1 blockade were tracked using deep sequencing of TCR CDR3 regions. Findings and caveats that apply to the study as a whole: After pembrolizumab, tumor-resident clones, which were often undetectable in blood before treatment, expanded rapidly and then contracted, generally ahead of radiologic responses.

Libraries were prepared through the immunoSEQ multiplex PCR assay. This immuneACCESS table, as held by TCRdb, lists in-frame sequences with V and J called but not all clones. Of the missing ones, under half trace to an unresolved V gene in checked studies; the others have no known cause. A total of some 110,000 clones appear in this sample, over 65% of them only once. The ten largest account for 4.7% of the sample. The TCR sequence derives from an adult with mismatch repair-deficient cancer. The V and J genes are TRBV30 and TRBJ2-7; 12 bases in the middle match TRBD2. The material sequenced was peripheral blood, taken 60 weeks after starting pembrolizumab. The CDR3 protein sequence reads: CVSETSGSSEQYF. In nucleotide form, the sequence is TGTGTTTCCGAGACTAGCGGGAGTAGCGAGCAGTACTTC.